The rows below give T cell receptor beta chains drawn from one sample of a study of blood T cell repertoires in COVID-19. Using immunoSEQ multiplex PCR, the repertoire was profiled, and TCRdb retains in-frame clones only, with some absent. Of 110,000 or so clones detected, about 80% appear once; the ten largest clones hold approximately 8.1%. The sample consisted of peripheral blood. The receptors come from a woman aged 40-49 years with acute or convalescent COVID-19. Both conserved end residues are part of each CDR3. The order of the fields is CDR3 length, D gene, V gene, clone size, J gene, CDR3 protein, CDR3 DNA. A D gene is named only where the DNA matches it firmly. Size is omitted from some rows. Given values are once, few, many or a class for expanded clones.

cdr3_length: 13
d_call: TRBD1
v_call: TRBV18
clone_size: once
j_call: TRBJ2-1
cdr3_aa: CASSPGTDNEQFF
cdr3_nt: TGTGCCAGCTCACCCGGGACAGACAATGAGCAGTTCTTC

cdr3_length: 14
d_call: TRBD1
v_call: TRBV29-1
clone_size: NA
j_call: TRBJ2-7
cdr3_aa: CSVLFRDSRYEQYF
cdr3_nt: TGCAGCGTTCTTTTTAGGGACAGTAGATACGAGCAGTACTTC

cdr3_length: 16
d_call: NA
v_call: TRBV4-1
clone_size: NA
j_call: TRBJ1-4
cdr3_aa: CASSQGRGPTNEKLFF
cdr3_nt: TGCGCCAGCAGCCAAGGGCGAGGGCCAACTAATGAAAAACTGTTTTTT

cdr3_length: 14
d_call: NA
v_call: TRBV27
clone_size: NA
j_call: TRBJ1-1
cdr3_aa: CASSFQGGNTEAFF
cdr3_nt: TGTGCCAGCAGTTTCCAGGGTGGGAACACTGAAGCTTTCTTT

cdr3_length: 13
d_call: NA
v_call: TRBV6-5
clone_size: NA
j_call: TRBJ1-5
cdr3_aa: CASSLSFGQPQHF
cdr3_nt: TGTGCCAGCAGCCTCTCCTTCGGGCAGCCCCAGCATTTT

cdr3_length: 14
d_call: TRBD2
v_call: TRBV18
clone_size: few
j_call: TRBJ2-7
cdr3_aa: CASSETSGGARQYF
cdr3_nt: TGTGCCAGCTCAGAGACTAGCGGGGGGGCCAGGCAGTACTTC

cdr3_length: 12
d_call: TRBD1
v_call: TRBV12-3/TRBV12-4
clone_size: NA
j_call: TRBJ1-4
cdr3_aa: CASSRQGEKLFF
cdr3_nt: TGTGCCAGCAGCCGACAGGGAGAAAAACTGTTTTTT

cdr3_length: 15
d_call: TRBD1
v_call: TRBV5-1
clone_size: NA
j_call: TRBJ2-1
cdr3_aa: CASSYGTGDYNEQFF
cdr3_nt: TGCGCCAGCAGCTACGGGACAGGGGACTACAATGAGCAGTTCTTC

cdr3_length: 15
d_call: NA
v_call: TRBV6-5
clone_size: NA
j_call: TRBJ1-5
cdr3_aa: CASLGGSWSNQPQHF
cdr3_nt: TGTGCCAGCCTAGGGGGATCCTGGAGCAATCAGCCCCAGCATTTT

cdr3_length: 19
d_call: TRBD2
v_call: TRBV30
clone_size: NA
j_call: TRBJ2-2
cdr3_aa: CAWSPNIPTSGGGTGELFF
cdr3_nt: TGTGCCTGGAGTCCGAACATCCCGACTAGCGGGGGGGGCACCGGGGAGCTGTTTTTT

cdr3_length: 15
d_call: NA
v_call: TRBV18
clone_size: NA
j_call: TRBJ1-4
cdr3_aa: CASSPLAALNEKLFF
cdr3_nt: TGTGCCAGCTCGCCCCTTGCTGCACTTAATGAAAAACTGTTTTTT

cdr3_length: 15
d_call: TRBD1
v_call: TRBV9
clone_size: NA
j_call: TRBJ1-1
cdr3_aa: CASSRQGRIDTEAFF
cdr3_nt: TGTGCCAGCAGCCGACAGGGGAGGATTGACACTGAAGCTTTCTTT

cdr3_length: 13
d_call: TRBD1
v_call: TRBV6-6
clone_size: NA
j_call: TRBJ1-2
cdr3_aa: CASRTGSRSGYTF
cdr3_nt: TGTGCCAGCAGGACAGGGTCTCGGTCCGGCTACACCTTC

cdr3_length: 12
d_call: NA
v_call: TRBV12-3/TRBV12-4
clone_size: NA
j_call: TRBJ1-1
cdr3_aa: CASTRTASAAFF
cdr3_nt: TGTGCCAGCACCCGGACAGCCTCGGCGGCTTTCTTT

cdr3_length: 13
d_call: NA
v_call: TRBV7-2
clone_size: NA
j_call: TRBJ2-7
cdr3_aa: CASSLRLKYEQYF
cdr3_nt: TGTGCCAGCAGCCTTCGACTGAAGTACGAGCAGTACTTC

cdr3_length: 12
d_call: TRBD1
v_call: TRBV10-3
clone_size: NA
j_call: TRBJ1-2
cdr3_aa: CAISEGQAGYTF
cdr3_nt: TGTGCCATCAGTGAAGGACAGGCGGGCTACACCTTC

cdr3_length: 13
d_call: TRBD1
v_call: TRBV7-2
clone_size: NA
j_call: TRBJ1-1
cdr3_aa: CASSLVRQGAAFF
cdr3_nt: TGTGCCAGCAGCTTAGTCCGACAGGGGGCCGCTTTCTTT

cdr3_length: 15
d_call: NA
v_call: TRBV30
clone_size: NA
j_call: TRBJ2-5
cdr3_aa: CAWSVNRGTEETQYF
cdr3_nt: TGTGCCTGGAGTGTAAATCGGGGGACGGAAGAGACCCAGTACTTC

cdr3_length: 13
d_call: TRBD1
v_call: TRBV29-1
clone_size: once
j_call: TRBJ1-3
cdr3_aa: CSVETGPGNTIYF
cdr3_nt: TGCAGCGTTGAGACAGGGCCGGGTAACACCATATATTTT

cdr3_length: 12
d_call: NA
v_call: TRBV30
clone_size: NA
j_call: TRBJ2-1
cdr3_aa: CAWLAAFNEQFF
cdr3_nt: TGTGCCTGGTTAGCGGCTTTCAATGAGCAGTTCTTC